Shown below are 11 T cell receptor beta chains from a single sample sequenced in a study of T cells in Graves' hyperthyroidism and ophthalmopathy. TCR beta CDR3 region amplification was performed from RNA transcripts. First-round RT-PCR of the TCR CDR3 relied on the HTBI primer set. TCRdb itself ran the multiplex PCR reads through MiXCR, one entry per CDR3 protein. Of 200,000 to 250,000 distinct CDR3 sequences listed, over 15% are singletons. Material: blood. The receptors originated from a man aged 45 to 65 with Graves' hyperthyroidism.

The V gene is TRBV2, the J gene TRBJ2-7, with no clear D. The CDR3 length is 10 residues. Germline V gene data show CDR1 as SNHLY and CDR2 as FYNNEI. The germline V and J ends were trimmed by 7 bases and 2 bases, with 3 bases remaining between them. CDR3 region: CASKTYEQYF. The CDR3 DNA reads as TGTGCCAGCAAAACCTACGAGCAGTACTTC.

This clonotype was recorded a few times. The CDR3 sequence is CASSLNRVGYGYTF. CDR3 DNA sequence: TGTGCCAGCAGTTTAAACAGGGTTGGCTATGGCTACACCTTC. V and J are TRBV12-3 or TRBV12-4 and TRBJ1-2; the D gene is possibly TRBD1 (6 bases). The V and J ends lost 2 bases and 4 bases respectively, with 11 bases between them. This CDR3 has 14 residues.

Ten or more counts support this clonotype. The CDR3 region has the DNA TGCAGTGCTAACAGGGAAGGGATTTACACTGAAGCTTTCTTT. Translated: CSANREGIYTEAFF. The chain joins TRBV20-1 to TRBJ1-1, with a tentative D call TRBD1 (6 bases). With 4 bases removed from V and 3 bases from J, the gap between germline ends came to 15 bases. The CDR3 runs to 14 residues. CDR1 DFQATT and CDR2 SNEGSKA come from the germline V gene (reference sequence).

This clonotype was seen a few times. The V and J genes are TRBV20-1 and TRBJ2-5; D uncertain. The CDR3 is 11 amino acids. V shed 5 bases and J shed 1 base, with 5 bases lying between them. The germline V gene encodes CDR1 DFQATT and CDR2 SNEGSKA (reference sequence). The CDR3 nucleotides are TGCAGTGCTCCGATCCAAGAGACCCAGTACTTC. Its protein is CSAPIQETQYF.

The sample holds many counts of this clonotype. The chain employs TRBV11-2 and TRBJ1-5; D not certain. The CDR3 has 13 residues. The germline V gene has CDR1 SGHAT and CDR2 FQNNGV. Between the trimmed V and J ends, which lost 0 bases and 7 bases, there was a span of 7 bases. CDR3 region: CASSLDREQPQHF. The CDR3 coding sequence is TGTGCCAGCAGCTTAGATCGGGAACAGCCCCAGCATTTT.

This clonotype was recorded at least ten times. The V and J genes are TRBV3-1 and TRBJ1-1; 8 bases line up with TRBD1. Germline values: CDR1 LGHDT, CDR2 YNNKEL (reference sequence). After removal of 5 bases from V and 3 bases from J, the junction contained 5 bases not matched to a gene. The CDR3 has 14 amino acids. The CDR3 is CASSRRTGHTEAFF. CDR3 nucleotides: TGTGCCAGCAGCAGACGGACAGGGCACACTGAAGCTTTCTTT.

The chain uses TRBV20-1 and TRBJ2-7; D may be TRBD2 (6 bases). This CDR3 is built from 14 residues. Germline CDR1 reads DFQATT; CDR2 reads SNEGSKA (reference sequence). Trimming shortened V by 3 bases and J by 3 bases, and 15 bases separated the two germline ends. This CDR3 reads CSASISGTYYEQYF. DNA for the CDR3: TGCAGTGCTAGTATCTCAGGGACTTACTACGAGCAGTACTTC.

This clonotype came up a few times. The CDR3 DNA reads TGTGCCAGTAGTATCTACAGCGCAGATACGCAGTATTTT. Translation: CASSIYSADTQYF. The chain carries TRBV19 and TRBJ2-3; D is ambiguous. CDR1 is LNHDA and CDR2 is SQIVND in the germline V gene (reference sequence). V lost 3 bases and J lost 4, with 8 bases in between. The CDR3 consists of 13 residues.

This clonotype has just a few counts. This rearrangement joins TRBV29-1 to TRBJ2-3; 14 bases map to TRBD2. Trimming at V came to 7 bases and at J to 3 bases, leaving 6 bases not matched to a gene. The CDR3 runs 15 residues. CDR1 is SQVTM and CDR2 is ANQGSEA in the germline V gene. CDR3 residues: CSAGGLAGVTDTQYF. CDR3 nucleotides: TGCAGCGCCGGGGGACTAGCGGGAGTAACAGATACGCAGTATTTT.

This clonotype was recorded at least ten times. The chain links TRBV20-1 to TRBJ1-5; 10 bases agree with TRBD1. Germline loops: CDR1 DFQATT, CDR2 SNEGSKA (reference sequence). This CDR3 is 14 amino acids long. V lost 3 bases, J lost 9 bases, and 8 bases stayed unmatched. This chain's CDR3 is CSASNDRGHRPQHF. The CDR3 bases are TGCAGTGCTAGTAATGACAGGGGGCATAGGCCCCAGCATTTT.

This clonotype was counted only a few times. The genes are TRBV18 and TRBJ1-3; 10 bases agree with TRBD1. V trimming: 3 bases; J trimming: 0 bases; junction bases outside the gene matches: 5. Germline lookup yields CDR1 KGHSH and CDR2 LQKENI. The CDR3 has 17 residues. CDR3: CASSPETGGSSGNTIYF. CDR3 nucleotides: TGTGCCAGCTCACCGGAGACAGGGGGCAGCTCTGGAAACACCATATATTTT.